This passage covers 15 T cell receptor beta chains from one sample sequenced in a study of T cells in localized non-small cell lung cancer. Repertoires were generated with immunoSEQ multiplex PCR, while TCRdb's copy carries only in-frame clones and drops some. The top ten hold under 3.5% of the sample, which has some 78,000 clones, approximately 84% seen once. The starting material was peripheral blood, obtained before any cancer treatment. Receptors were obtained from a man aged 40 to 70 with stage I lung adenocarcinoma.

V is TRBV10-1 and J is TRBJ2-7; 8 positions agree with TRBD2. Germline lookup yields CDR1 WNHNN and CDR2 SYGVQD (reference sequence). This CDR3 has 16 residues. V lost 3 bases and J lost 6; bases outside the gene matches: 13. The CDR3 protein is CASSDGLAGSSGEQYF. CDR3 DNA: TGCGCCAGCAGTGATGGGCTAGCGGGTTCTAGCGGCGAGCAGTACTTC.

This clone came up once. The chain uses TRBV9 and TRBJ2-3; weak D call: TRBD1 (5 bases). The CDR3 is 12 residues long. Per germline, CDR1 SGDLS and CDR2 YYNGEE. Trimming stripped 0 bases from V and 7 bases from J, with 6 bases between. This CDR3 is CASSVAGYTQYF. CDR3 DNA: TGTGCCAGCAGCGTAGCAGGGTATACGCAGTATTTT.

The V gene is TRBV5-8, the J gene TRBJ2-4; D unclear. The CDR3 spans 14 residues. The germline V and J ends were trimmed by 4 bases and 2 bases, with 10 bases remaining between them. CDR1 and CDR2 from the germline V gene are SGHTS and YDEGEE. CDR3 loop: CASSPGSSKNIQYF. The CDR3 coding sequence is TGTGCCAGCAGCCCCGGGTCCTCCAAAAACATTCAGTACTTC. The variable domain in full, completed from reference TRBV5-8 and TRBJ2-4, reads EAGVTQSPTHLIKTRGQQATLRCSPISGHTSVYWYQQALGLGLQFLLWYDEGEERNRGNFPPRFSGRQFPNYSSELNVNALELEDSALYLCASSPGSSKNIQYFGAGTRLSVL.

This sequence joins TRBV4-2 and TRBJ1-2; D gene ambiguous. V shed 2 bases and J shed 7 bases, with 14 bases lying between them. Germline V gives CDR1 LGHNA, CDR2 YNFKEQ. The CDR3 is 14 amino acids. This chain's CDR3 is CASSQRSSTGGYTF. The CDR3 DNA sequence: TGTGCCAGCAGCCAACGGTCTTCCACCGGTGGCTACACCTTC.

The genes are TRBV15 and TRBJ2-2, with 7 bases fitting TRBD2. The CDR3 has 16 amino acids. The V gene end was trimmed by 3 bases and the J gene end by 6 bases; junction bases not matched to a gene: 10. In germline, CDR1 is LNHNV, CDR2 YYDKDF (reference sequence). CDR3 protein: CATSSPLGRDSGELFF. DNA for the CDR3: TGTGCCACCAGCAGTCCCCTTGGGAGGGATTCCGGGGAGCTGTTTTTT.

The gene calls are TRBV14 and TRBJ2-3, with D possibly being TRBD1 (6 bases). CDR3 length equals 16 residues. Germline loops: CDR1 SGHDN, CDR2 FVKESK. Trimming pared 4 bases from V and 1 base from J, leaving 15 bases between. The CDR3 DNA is TGTGCCAGCAGCCTTCAGGGGAGAAAAGGCACAGATACGCAGTATTTT. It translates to CASSLQGRKGTDTQYF.

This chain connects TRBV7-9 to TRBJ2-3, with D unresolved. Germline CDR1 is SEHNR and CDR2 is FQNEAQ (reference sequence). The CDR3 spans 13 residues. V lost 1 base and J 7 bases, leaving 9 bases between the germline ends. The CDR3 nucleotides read TGTGCCAGCAGCTTAGAGGTCATACATACGCAGTATTTT. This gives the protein CASSLEVIHTQYF.

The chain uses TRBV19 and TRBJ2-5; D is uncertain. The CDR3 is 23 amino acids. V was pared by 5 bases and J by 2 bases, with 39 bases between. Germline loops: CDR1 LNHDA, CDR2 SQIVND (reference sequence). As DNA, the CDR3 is TGTGCCAGTAGTTTAAGGTTCGAAGACTCGGCAGGCCTATTACCTGGAGTACAAGAGACCCAGTACTTC. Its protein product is CASSLRFEDSAGLLPGVQETQYF.

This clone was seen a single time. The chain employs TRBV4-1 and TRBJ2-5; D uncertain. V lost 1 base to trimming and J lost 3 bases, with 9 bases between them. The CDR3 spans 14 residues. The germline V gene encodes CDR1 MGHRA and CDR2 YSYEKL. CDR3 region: CASSQVGREETQYF. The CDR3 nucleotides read TGCGCCAGCAGCCAAGTGGGCAGAGAAGAGACCCAGTACTTC.

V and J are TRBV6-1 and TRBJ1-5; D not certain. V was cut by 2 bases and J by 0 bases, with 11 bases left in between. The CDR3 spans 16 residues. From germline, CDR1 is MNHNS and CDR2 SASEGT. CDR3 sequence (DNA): TGTGCCAGCAGTGAATCTCACGGGCGTAGCAATCAGCCCCAGCATTTT. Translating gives CASSESHGRSNQPQHF.

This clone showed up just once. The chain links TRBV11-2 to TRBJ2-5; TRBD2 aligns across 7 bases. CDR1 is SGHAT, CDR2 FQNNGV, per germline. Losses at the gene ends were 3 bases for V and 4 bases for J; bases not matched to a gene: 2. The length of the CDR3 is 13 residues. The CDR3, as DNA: TGTGCCAGCAGCTTCGCTAGCGGAGAGACCCAGTACTTC. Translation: CASSFASGETQYF.

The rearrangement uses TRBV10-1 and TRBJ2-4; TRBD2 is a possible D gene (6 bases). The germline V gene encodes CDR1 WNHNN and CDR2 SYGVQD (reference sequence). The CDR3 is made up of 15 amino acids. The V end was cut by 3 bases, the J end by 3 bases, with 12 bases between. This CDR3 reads CASSDGPGDKNIQYF. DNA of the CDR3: TGCGCCAGCAGTGACGGGCCGGGGGACAAAAACATTCAGTACTTC.

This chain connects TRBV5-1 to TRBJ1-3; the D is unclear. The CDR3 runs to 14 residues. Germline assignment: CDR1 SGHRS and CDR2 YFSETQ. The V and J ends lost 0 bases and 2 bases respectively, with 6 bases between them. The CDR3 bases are TGCGCCAGCAGCTTGGGAGACACTGGAAACACCATATATTTT. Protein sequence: CASSLGDTGNTIYF.

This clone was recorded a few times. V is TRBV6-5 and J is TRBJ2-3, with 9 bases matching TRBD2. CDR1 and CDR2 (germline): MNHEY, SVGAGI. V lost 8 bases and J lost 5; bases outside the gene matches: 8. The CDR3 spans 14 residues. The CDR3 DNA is TGTGCCAGCTCGCTAGCGGGAAATAGAGATACGCAGTATTTT. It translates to CASSLAGNRDTQYF.

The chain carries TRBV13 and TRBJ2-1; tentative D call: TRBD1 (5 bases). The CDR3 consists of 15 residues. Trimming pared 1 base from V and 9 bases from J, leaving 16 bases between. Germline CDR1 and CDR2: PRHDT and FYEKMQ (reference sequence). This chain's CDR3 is CASSLVAGRMGEQFF. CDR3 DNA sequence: TGTGCCAGCAGCTTAGTGGCAGGGCGGATGGGTGAGCAGTTCTTC.